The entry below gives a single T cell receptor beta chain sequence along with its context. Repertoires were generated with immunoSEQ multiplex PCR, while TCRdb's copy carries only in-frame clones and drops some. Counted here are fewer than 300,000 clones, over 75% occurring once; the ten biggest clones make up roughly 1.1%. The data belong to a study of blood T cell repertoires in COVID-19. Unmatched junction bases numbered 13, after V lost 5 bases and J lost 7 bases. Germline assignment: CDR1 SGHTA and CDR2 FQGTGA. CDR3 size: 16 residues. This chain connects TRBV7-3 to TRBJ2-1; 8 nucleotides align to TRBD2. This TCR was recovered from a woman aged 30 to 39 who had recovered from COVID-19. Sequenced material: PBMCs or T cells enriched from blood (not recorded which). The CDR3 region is CASSRLKRESTNEQFF. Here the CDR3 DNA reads TGTGCCAGCAGCCGATTGAAGCGGGAGTCGACAAATGAGCAGTTCTTC.